This passage covers 22 T cell receptor beta chains from one sample sequenced in a study of CD8 T cells in ankylosing spondylitis. TCRdb re-called the 5' RACE reads through MiXCR, storing one row per CDR3 protein. The data show tens of thousands of distinct CDR3 sequences, about 31% seen once. Material: synovial fluid, either unsorted or a sorted T cell fraction (not recorded which). These receptors all stem from a male donor with ankylosing spondylitis.

This chain uses TRBV27 with TRBJ2-3, with 7 bases identical to TRBD2. With V trimmed by 3 bases and J by 3 bases, 3 bases remained unmatched. Germline V gene data show CDR1 as MNHEY and CDR2 as SMNVEV (reference sequence). There are 14 residues in the CDR3. The DNA for the CDR3 is TGTGCCAGCAGTTTCGCTAGCGGAACAGATACGCAGTATTTT. Translation: CASSFASGTDTQYF.

This chain joins TRBV6-1 and TRBJ2-3; D is possibly TRBD2 (5 bases). This CDR3 region has 15 residues. Per the germline V gene, CDR1 is MNHNS and CDR2 is SASEGT. Trimming removed 7 bases at V and 3 bases at J, with 17 bases between. The CDR3 sequence: CASKTSRVDTDTQYF. The CDR3, as DNA: TGTGCCAGCAAGACGTCGAGGGTAGATACAGATACGCAGTATTTT.

In its sample, this clonotype was seen a few times. The chain links TRBV2 to TRBJ1-2; D is unresolved. The CDR3 loop spans 13 amino acids. CDR1 and CDR2 from the germline V gene are SNHLY and FYNNEI. The V end lost 1 base, the J end lost 2 bases, and 5 bases lay between the germline ends. Written as DNA, the CDR3 is TGTGCCAGCAGTGAAGAATCGAACTATGGCTACACCTTC. Its protein product is CASSEESNYGYTF.

The rearrangement links TRBV12-5 to TRBJ1-5; D is undetermined. Germline assignment: CDR1 LGHNT and CDR2 FRNRAP. The CDR3 runs 16 residues. V shed 3 bases and J shed 8 bases, with 20 bases lying between them. CDR3 sequence: CASGLLRGGENEPQHF. The CDR3 nucleotides read TGTGCTAGTGGTTTATTACGGGGTGGCGAGAATGAGCCCCAGCATTTT. Based on the CDR3 plus reference TRBV12-5 and TRBJ1-5, the full variable domain is DARVTQTPRHKVTEMGQEVTMRCQPILGHNTVFWYRQTMMQGLELLAYFRNRAPLDDSGMPKDRFSAEMPDATLATLKIQPSEPRDSAVYFCASGLLRGGENEPQHFGDGTRLSIL.

The genes are TRBV12-3 or TRBV12-4 and TRBJ2-5, with 8 positions matching TRBD1. The CDR3 extends over 14 amino acids. V was pared by 6 bases and J by 1 base, with 4 bases of the junction left unmatched. CDR3: CASSRTGFQETQYF. The CDR3 DNA is TGTGCCAGCAGCCGGACAGGGTTCCAAGAGACCCAGTACTTC.

There are many counts of this clonotype. The chain recombines TRBV7-2 with TRBJ2-5; tentative D call: TRBD2 (5 bases). This CDR3 comprises 14 residues. Germline V lookup: CDR1 SGHTA, CDR2 FQGNSA. Trimming stripped 1 base from V and 5 bases from J, with 11 bases between. The CDR3 is CASSLELVGETQYF. The DNA of the CDR3 is TGTGCCAGCAGCTTAGAACTAGTCGGCGAGACCCAGTACTTC.

This clonotype was recorded many times. The chain couples TRBV7-9 to TRBJ1-2, with TRBD1 as a possible D gene (5 bases). Per the germline V gene, CDR1 is SEHNR and CDR2 is FQNEAQ (reference sequence). The CDR3 contains 16 residues. The V gene lost 1 base and the J gene lost 2 bases, with 14 bases spanning the gap. The CDR3 sequence: CASSLGGGDLNYGYTF. Written as DNA, the CDR3 is TGTGCCAGCAGCTTAGGTGGTGGGGACCTGAACTATGGCTACACCTTC.

The chain couples TRBV20-1 to TRBJ2-1; 9 bases are a match to TRBD2. The V segment lost 0 bases and the J segment 8 bases; nucleotides outside the gene matches: 8. Germline values: CDR1 DFQATT, CDR2 SNEGSKA (reference sequence). The CDR3 length is 15 residues. The CDR3 DNA sequence: TGCAGTGCTAGAGATGGGCTAGCGGGAAGGGATGAGCAGTTCTTC. Translated, it gives CSARDGLAGRDEQFF.

The V call is TRBV9, the J call TRBJ2-1; D perhaps matches TRBD1 (5 bases). The CDR3 consists of 13 residues. Looked up from germline, CDR1 is SGDLS and CDR2 is YYNGEE. V gave up 3 bases and J gave up 3 bases, with 7 bases separating them. CDR3 nucleotides: TGTGCCAGCAGCGAGGACATCTACAATGAGCAGTTCTTC. Translated, it gives CASSEDIYNEQFF.

The chain uses TRBV28 and TRBJ2-1, with 12 bases that match TRBD2. The CDR3 contains 16 residues. CDR1 and CDR2 (germline): MDHEN, SYDVKM. V dropped 9 bases and J dropped 0; count of bases not matched to a gene: 6. The CDR3: CASLWTSGDSYNEQFF. CDR3 nucleotide sequence: TGTGCCAGTTTATGGACTAGCGGGGACTCCTACAATGAGCAGTTCTTC.

This clonotype showed up just a few times. V gene TRBV3-1 combines with J gene TRBJ1-1; D unresolved. The V gene lost 0 bases and the J gene lost 3 bases, with 14 bases spanning the gap. The CDR3 is 16 amino acids. The germline CDR1 and CDR2 sequences are LGHDT and YNNKEL (reference sequence). CDR3: CASSQEANRLYTEAFF. As DNA, the CDR3 is TGTGCCAGCAGCCAAGAAGCTAACAGACTTTACACTGAAGCTTTCTTT.

V gene TRBV6-1 combines with J gene TRBJ1-1; unclear D gene. The CDR3 spans 11 residues. The germline gives CDR1 MNHNS, CDR2 SASEGT. The V end lost 7 bases, the J end lost 6 bases, and 9 bases lay between the germline ends. CDR3 in DNA: TGTGCCAGCATTTTCGGTCCTGAAGCTTTCTTT. Its translation is CASIFGPEAFF.

This chain joins TRBV24-1 and TRBJ2-1; 11 nucleotides agree with TRBD2. The CDR3 totals 17 residues. CDR1 and CDR2 from the germline V gene are KGHDR and SFDVKD. Unmatched junction bases numbered 14, after V lost 4 bases and J lost 10 bases. The CDR3 loop reads CATSEHATSGRGREQFF. CDR3 nucleotides: TGTGCCACCAGTGAACACGCAACTAGCGGGAGAGGGCGCGAGCAGTTCTTC.

J is TRBJ2-1 and V is TRBV20-1, with a weak D call TRBD2 (5 bases). Germline V CDR1 and CDR2: DFQATT, SNEGSKA (reference sequence). Trimming removed 0 bases from V and 3 bases from J, with 12 bases in between. The CDR3 is 15 residues long. The DNA of the CDR3 is TGCAGTGCTAGAGAGAGCGGAGATGACTACAATGAGCAGTTCTTC. This gives the protein CSARESGDDYNEQFF.

This clonotype was counted between two and nine times. The V call is TRBV3-1, the J call TRBJ1-6; 9 nucleotides line up with TRBD1. Germline trimming cut 4 bases from V and 9 bases from J; bases unmatched to any gene: 4. Germline V gene data show CDR1 as LGHDT and CDR2 as YNNKEL (reference sequence). CDR3 size: 14 residues. For the CDR3, the DNA is TGTGCCAGCAGCCGAGGGACAGGGAGTTCACCCCTCCACTTT. This translates into CASSRGTGSSPLHF.

This clonotype has a handful of counts. The chain joins TRBV4-2 to TRBJ2-1, with D tentatively TRBD2 (6 bases). Germline assignment: CDR1 LGHNA and CDR2 YNFKEQ. V dropped 1 base and J dropped 9 bases, with 16 bases sitting between them. This CDR3 spans 15 amino acids. This chain's CDR3 is CASSQVVNSGLEQFF. CDR3 sequence (DNA): TGTGCCAGCAGCCAAGTAGTCAATAGCGGCCTTGAGCAGTTCTTC.

This clonotype was recorded a few times. This chain connects TRBV12-3 or TRBV12-4 to TRBJ2-7; TRBD2 matches 8 bases. Trimming removed 5 bases from V and 1 base from J; junction bases left unmatched: 7. The CDR3 loop spans 15 amino acids. The CDR3 here is CASSPTLAGSYEQYF. CDR3 DNA: TGTGCCAGCAGTCCTACCTTAGCGGGGTCCTACGAGCAGTACTTC.

This chain's CDR3 is CSAADRAETQYF. The DNA of the CDR3 is TGCAGCGCCGCCGACAGGGCGGAGACCCAGTACTTC. This chain connects TRBV29-1 to TRBJ2-5; TRBD1 agrees at 7 bases. This CDR3 comprises 12 residues. Germline V gene sequence: CDR1 SQVTM, CDR2 ANQGSEA. After removal of 7 bases from V and 5 bases from J, the junction contained 7 bases not matched to a gene.

This clonotype was seen a handful of times. The chain recombines TRBV7-2 with TRBJ2-2, with 7 positions matching TRBD2. V dropped 5 bases and J dropped 5; count of bases not matched to a gene: 8. The germline gives CDR1 SGHTA, CDR2 FQGNSA. The CDR3 has 15 residues. CDR3 DNA sequence: TGTGCCAGCAGCCCCGGGACTATAGAAACCGGGGAGCTGTTTTTT. Amino acids: CASSPGTIETGELFF.

This rearrangement joins TRBV20-1 to TRBJ2-2; tentatively, D is TRBD1 or TRBD2 (5 bases each). This CDR3 region has 14 residues. Trimming pared 2 bases from V and 6 bases from J, leaving 13 bases between. Germline V lookup: CDR1 DFQATT, CDR2 SNEGSKA (reference sequence). The CDR3 nucleotides read TGCAGTGCTAGATGGGACGGACTCTCCGGGGAGCTGTTTTTT. This translates into CSARWDGLSGELFF.

A few counts support this clonotype. The chain combines TRBV14 with TRBJ1-2; TRBD1 agrees at 12 bases. Germline CDR1 and CDR2: SGHDN and FVKESK. The CDR3 contains 16 residues. The V and J ends lost 5 bases and 6 bases, in that order; junction bases with no gene match: 10. The DNA for the CDR3 is TGTGCCAGCAGCGTCGGACCGGGACAGGGGGCTAATGGCTACACCTTC. Protein: CASSVGPGQGANGYTF.

The chain joins TRBV11-2 to TRBJ1-4; a weak D match, TRBD1 (5 bases). Germline V CDR1 and CDR2: SGHAT, FQNNGV. This CDR3 contains 17 residues. The V end lost 0 bases, the J end lost 0 bases, and 11 bases lay between the germline ends. CDR3 in DNA: TGTGCCAGCAGCTTAGAAGAAACAGGAGCAACTAATGAAAAACTGTTTTTT. It specifies CASSLEETGATNEKLFF.